The TCR beta chain under discussion was sequenced for a study of shared clonotypes between healthy human individuals. Trimming took 1 base from V and 8 from J, leaving 18 bases between them. The length of the CDR3 is 15 residues. The germline gives CDR1 SQVTM, CDR2 ANQGSEA. The table came from immunoSEQ multiplex PCR; TCRdb's copy has only in-frame clones and leaves some out. The table records roughly 1,800,000 clones, approximately 94% of them present only once. The naive CD8 fraction comprised CD45RO-negative cells positively selected for CCR7 and excluded terminally differentiated effector memory CD45RA+ cells.

Source material: naive CD8+ T cells sorted from blood. The TCR comes from a man between 18 and 35 years old in good health. J is TRBJ2-1 and V is TRBV29-1; no firm D call. The CDR3 spells CSVEVYDREYDEQFF. CDR3 nucleotides: TGCAGCGTTGAAGTTTACGACCGCGAGTACGATGAGCAGTTCTTC.